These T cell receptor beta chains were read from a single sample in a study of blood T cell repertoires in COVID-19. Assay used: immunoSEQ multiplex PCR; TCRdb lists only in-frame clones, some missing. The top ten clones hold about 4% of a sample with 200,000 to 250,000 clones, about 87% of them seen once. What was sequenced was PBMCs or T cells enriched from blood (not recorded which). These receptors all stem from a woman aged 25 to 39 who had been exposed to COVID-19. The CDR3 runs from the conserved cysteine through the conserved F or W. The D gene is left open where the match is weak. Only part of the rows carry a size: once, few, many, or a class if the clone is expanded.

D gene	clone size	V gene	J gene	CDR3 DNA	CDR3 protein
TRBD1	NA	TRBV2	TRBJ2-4	TGTGCCAGCAGGGACTATGGACAGGGGAAAAACATTCAGTACTTC	CASRDYGQGKNIQYF
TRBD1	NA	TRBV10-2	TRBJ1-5	TGCGCCAGCACGGGACAGACAAATCAGCCCCAGCATTTT	CASTGQTNQPQHF
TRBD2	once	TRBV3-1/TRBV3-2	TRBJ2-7	TGTGCCAGCAGCCTAGATAGCGGGAGCTCCTACGAGCAGTACTTC	CASSLDSGSSYEQYF
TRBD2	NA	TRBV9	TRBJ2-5	TGTGCCAGCAGCGTAGCGGTAGGGGCTCCGGGACTAGCACAAGAGACCCAGTACTTC	CASSVAVGAPGLAQETQYF
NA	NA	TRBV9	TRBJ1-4	TGTGCCAGCAGCGGCCCACAGGGTTCGGATGAAAAACTGTTTTTT	CASSGPQGSDEKLFF
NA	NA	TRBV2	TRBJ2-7	TGTGCCAGCGACTTCACCTCAGGGTTGAGCAACGAGCAGTACTTC	CASDFTSGLSNEQYF
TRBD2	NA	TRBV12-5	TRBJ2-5	TGTGCTAGTGAACCCTCTAGACTAGCGGGCCAAGAGACCCAGTACTTC	CASEPSRLAGQETQYF
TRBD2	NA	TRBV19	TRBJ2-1	TGTGCCAGTAGGGGGACTAGCCCCCTATACAATGAGCAGTTCTTC	CASRGTSPLYNEQFF
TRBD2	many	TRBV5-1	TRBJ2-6	TGCGCCAGCAGCTTAACTAGCGGGAGTCAAAGCTCTGGGGCCAACGTCCTGACTTTC	CASSLTSGSQSSGANVLTF
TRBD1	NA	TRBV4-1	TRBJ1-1	TGCGCCAGCAGGAGACAGGGGGCGAGCACTGAAGCTTTCTTT	CASRRQGASTEAFF
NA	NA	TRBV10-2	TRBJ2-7	TGCGCCAGCAGTGCGGTGGGAGGCGAGCAGTACTTC	CASSAVGGEQYF
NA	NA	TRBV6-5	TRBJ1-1	TGTGCCAGCAGTTATGGTAGGGCGGGGAACACTGAAGCTTTCTTT	CASSYGRAGNTEAFF
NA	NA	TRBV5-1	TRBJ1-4	TGCGCCAGCAGCTTTACAGGGCAAACTAATGAAAAACTGTTTTTT	CASSFTGQTNEKLFF
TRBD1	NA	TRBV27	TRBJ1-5	TGTGCCAGCAGTTTATACGGGGGACAGGGTGGGGTGCTTAGCAATCAGCCCCAGCATTTT	CASSLYGGQGGVLSNQPQHF
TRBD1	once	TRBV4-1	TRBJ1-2	TGCGCCAGCAGCCAAGAAATGGGCGGACAGGGGTTGGGCTACACCTTC	CASSQEMGGQGLGYTF
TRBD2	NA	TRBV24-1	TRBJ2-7	TGTGCCACCAGTGATTTGTCGGAGGCGGGAGGGAAGTACGAGCAGTACTTC	CATSDLSEAGGKYEQYF
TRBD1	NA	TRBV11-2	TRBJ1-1	TGTGCCAGCAGCTTGAGGACAGGGGGCGGGCTCGGTTCGGCTGAAGCTTTCTTT	CASSLRTGGGLGSAEAFF
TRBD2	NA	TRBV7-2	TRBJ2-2	TGTGCCAGCATACTCCCCCTGGGACTAGCGGGAGGGAACACCGGGGAGCTGTTTTTT	CASILPLGLAGGNTGELFF
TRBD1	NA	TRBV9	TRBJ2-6	TGTGCCAGCAGCCCCGGGACAGGCCTTTCTGGGGCCAACGTCCTGACTTTC	CASSPGTGLSGANVLTF
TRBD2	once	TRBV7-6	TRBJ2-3	TGTGCCAGCAGCCGCCTGACTAGCGGGAGGGCAGATACGCAGTATTTT	CASSRLTSGRADTQYF
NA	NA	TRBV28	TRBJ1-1	TGTGCCAGCAGTTTAGGACAGATGAACACTGAAGCTTTCTTT	CASSLGQMNTEAFF
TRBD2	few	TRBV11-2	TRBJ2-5	TGTGCCAGCAGCTTTTCACCGAGCGGGAGTTATGAGACCCAGTACTTC	CASSFSPSGSYETQYF
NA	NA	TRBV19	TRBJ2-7	TGTGCCAGTAAACCCACAGGGCGCTACGAGCAGTACTTC	CASKPTGRYEQYF
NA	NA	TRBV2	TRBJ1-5	TGTGCCAGCAGCCCCCTAAGGCAGGGGAATCAGCCCCAGCATTTT	CASSPLRQGNQPQHF
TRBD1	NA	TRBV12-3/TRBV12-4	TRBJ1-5	TGTGCCAGCAGTTCAGGGACAGCTCGGCCCCAGCATTTT	CASSSGTARPQHF
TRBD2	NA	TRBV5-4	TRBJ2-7	TGTGCCAGCAGCCTCGGACTAGCGGGAGGATACGAGCAGTACTTC	CASSLGLAGGYEQYF
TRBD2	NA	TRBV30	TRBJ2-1	TGTGCGTGGACTAGCGGGGTCAACAATGAGCAGTTCTTC	CAWTSGVNNEQFF
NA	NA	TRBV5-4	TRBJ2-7	TGTGCCAGCAGCGTCCGGACTGGAATGCGGGCCTACGAGCAGTACTTC	CASSVRTGMRAYEQYF
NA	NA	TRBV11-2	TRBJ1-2	TGTGCCAGCAGCTTAGGAGGGGGGGTTAACTATGGCTACACCTTC	CASSLGGGVNYGYTF
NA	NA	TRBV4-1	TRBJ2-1	TGCGCCAGCAGCCTTAGAGGGACACATGAGCAGTTCTTC	CASSLRGTHEQFF
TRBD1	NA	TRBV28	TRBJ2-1	TGTGCCAGCAGCGACCGGGACAGGGGGCGAAATGAGCAGTTCTTC	CASSDRDRGRNEQFF
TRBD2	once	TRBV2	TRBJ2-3	TGTGCCAGCAGAGATAGCGGGATCGCCGTGATAGCTACGCAGTATTTT	CASRDSGIAVIATQYF
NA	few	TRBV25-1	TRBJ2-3	TGTGCCAGCAGTGTTATAGATACGCAGTATTTT	CASSVIDTQYF
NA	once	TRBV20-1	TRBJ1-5	TGCAGTGCTAGTGGAGGGCTGGCGAATCAGCCCCAGCATTTT	CSASGGLANQPQHF
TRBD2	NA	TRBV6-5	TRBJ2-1	TGTGCCAGCAGTTCGGGAGCGGGAGACACCTACAATGAGCAGTTCTTC	CASSSGAGDTYNEQFF
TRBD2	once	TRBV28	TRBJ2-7	TGTGCCAGCAGTTTCGGACTAGCGGCTGCCTACGAGCAGTACTTC	CASSFGLAAAYEQYF
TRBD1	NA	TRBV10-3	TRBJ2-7	TGTGCCATCAGTGAGAGGGACAGGGGCTCCTACGAGCAGTACTTC	CAISERDRGSYEQYF
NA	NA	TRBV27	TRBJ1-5	TGTGCCAGCGCCAGGGGTAGCAATCAGCCCCAGCATTTT	CASARGSNQPQHF
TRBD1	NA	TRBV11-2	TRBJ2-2	TGTGCCAGCAGCTTTAACCCCAGGGGGTCCGGGGAGCTGTTTTTT	CASSFNPRGSGELFF
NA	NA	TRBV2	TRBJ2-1	TGTGCCAGCAGCGAGGGCCCCCGAACCTACAATGAGCAGTTCTTC	CASSEGPRTYNEQFF
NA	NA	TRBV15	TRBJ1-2	TGTGCCACCAGCAGAGATCGTGCGATTCGAGGGTATGGCTACACCTTC	CATSRDRAIRGYGYTF
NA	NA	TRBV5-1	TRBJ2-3	TGCGCCAGCAGCTTGGACCGGAGAAGAGATACGCAGTATTTT	CASSLDRRRDTQYF
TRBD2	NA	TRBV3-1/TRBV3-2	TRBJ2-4	TGTGCCAGCAGCCAAGATCACAGCGGGAGGGCCAAAAACATTCAGTACTTC	CASSQDHSGRAKNIQYF
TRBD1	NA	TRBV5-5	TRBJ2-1	TGTGCCAGCAGCTGGGGACAGGGTAATGAGCAGTTCTTC	CASSWGQGNEQFF
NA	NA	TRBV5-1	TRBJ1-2	TGCGCCAGCAGCTTGGACAGGGTTGGCTATGGCTACACCTTC	CASSLDRVGYGYTF
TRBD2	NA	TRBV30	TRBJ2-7	TGTGCCTGGAGTGCGCTAGCGGGGTCCTACGAGCAGTACTTC	CAWSALAGSYEQYF
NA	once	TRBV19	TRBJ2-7	TGTGCCAGTAGTATAGCCCCCTTTGCGGGGCCCGAGCAGTACTTC	CASSIAPFAGPEQYF
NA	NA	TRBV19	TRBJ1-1	TGTGCCAGTAGTCGTGCAGGGATTCAGAACACTGAAGCTTTCTTT	CASSRAGIQNTEAFF
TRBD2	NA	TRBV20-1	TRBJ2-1	TGCAGTGCTAGTCGAACTAGCGGAGACAATGAGCAGTTCTTC	CSASRTSGDNEQFF
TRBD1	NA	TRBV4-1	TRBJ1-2	TGCGCCAGCAGCCAAGAAAGAGGACAGGGCTATTATGGCTACACCTTC	CASSQERGQGYYGYTF
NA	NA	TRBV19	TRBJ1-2	TGTGCCAGTAGTCAGGGGCCTAACTATGGCTACACCTTC	CASSQGPNYGYTF
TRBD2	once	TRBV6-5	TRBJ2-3	TGTGCCAGCAGACCCGGACTAGTTCTGACAGATACGCAGTATTTT	CASRPGLVLTDTQYF
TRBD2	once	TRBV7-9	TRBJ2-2	TGTGCCAGCACCTATCTAGCGGGAGCCACCGGGGAGCTGTTTTTT	CASTYLAGATGELFF
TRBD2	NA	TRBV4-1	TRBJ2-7	TGCGCCAGCAGCCCTTCTAGCGGGACCTACGAGCAGTACTTC	CASSPSSGTYEQYF
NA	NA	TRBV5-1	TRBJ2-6	TGCGCCAGCAGCTTCGGGAGCTCTGGGGCCAACGTCCTGACTTTC	CASSFGSSGANVLTF
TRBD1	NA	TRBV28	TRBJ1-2	TGTGCCAGCAGTCCCGGGACAGCTGGCTACACCTTC	CASSPGTAGYTF
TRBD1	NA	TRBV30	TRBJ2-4	TGTGCCTGGAGCTTTAACAGGGGGCGTCTAGGAAACATTCAGTACTTC	CAWSFNRGRLGNIQYF
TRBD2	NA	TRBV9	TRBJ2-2	TGTGCCAGCAGCGTAAGCGGGAGGCTTGGCGGGGAGCTGTTTTTT	CASSVSGRLGGELFF